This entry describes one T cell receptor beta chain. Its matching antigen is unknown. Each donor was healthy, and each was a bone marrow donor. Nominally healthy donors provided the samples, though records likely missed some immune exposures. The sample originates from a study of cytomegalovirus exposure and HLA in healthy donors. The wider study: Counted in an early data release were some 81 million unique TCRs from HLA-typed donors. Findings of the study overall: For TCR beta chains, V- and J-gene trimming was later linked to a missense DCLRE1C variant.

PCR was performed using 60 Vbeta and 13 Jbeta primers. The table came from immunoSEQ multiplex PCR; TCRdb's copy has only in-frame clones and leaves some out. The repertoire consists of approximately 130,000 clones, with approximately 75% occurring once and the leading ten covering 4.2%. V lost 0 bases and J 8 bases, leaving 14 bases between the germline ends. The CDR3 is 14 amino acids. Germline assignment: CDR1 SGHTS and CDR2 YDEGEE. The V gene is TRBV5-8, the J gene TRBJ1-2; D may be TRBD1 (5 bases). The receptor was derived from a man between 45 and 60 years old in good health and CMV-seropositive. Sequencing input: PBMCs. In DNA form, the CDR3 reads TGTGCCAGCAGCTTGGCTGGGACTCCTAGGGGCTACACCTTC. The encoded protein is CASSLAGTPRGYTF.